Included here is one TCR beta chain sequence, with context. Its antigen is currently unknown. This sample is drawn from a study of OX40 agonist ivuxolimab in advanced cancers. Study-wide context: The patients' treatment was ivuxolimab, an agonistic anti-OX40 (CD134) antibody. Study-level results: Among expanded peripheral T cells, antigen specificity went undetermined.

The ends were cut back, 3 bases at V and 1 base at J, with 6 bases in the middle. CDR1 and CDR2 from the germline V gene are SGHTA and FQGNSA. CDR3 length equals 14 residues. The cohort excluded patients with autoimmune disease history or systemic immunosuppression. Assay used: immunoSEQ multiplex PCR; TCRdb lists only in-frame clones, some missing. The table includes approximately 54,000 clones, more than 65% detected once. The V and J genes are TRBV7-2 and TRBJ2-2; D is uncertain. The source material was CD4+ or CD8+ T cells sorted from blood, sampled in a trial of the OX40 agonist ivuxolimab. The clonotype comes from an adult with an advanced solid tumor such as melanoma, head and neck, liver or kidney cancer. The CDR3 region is CASSFDGNTGELFF. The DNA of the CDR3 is TGTGCCAGCAGCTTTGACGGGAACACCGGGGAGCTGTTTTTT.